Each of the 23 T cell receptor beta chains below was sequenced from the same sample in a study of vaccination effects on CD4 cells after COVID-19. Prior to sequencing, the ViraFEST assay stimulated PBMC with viral peptide pools, which expanded the antigen-specific CD4+ T cells. Culture lasted about ten days before CD4+ T cell isolation. Two doses of BNT162b2 or mRNA-1273 vaccine were administered to participants. The repertoire was sequenced with immunoSEQ multiplex PCR; TCRdb's copy has only in-frame clones and lacks some. The repertoire consists of 20,000 to 30,000 clones, with roughly two thirds occurring once and the leading ten covering approximately 8%. No cognate antigen is known for these TCRs. The source material was CD4+ T cells from PBMCs cultured with SARS-CoV-2 spike peptides, sampled after COVID-19 vaccination. The receptors originated from a human donor who received a COVID-19 vaccine.

This clone was observed a few times. The chain is built from TRBV11-2 and TRBJ1-5; maybe TRBD1 (5 bases). The germline V gene has CDR1 SGHAT and CDR2 FQNNGV. The CDR3 covers 14 residues. V was trimmed by 3 bases and J by 7 bases, leaving 13 bases between them. As DNA, the CDR3 is TGTGCCAGCAGCTTGAGCCTGGAGGGGCAGCCCCAGCATTTT. As protein: CASSLSLEGQPQHF. Looking up the rest from reference TRBV11-2 and TRBJ1-5 gives the full variable domain: EAGVAQSPRYKIIEKRQSVAFWCNPISGHATLYWYQQILGQGPKLLIQFQNNGVVDDSQLPKDRFSAERLKGVDSTLKIQPAKLEDSAVYLCASSLSLEGQPQHFGDGTRLSIL.

The V gene is TRBV4-1, the J gene TRBJ2-5; D might be TRBD2 (5 bases). CDR1 and CDR2 from the germline V gene are MGHRA and YSYEKL. CDR3 size: 15 residues. V lost 1 base and J lost 3, with 12 bases in between. The CDR3 loop is CASSQVTGKKETQYF. Here the CDR3 DNA reads TGCGCCAGCAGCCAAGTGACCGGGAAGAAAGAGACCCAGTACTTC.

Relative to its sample, this clone is large. The V gene is TRBV5-1, the J gene TRBJ1-5; the D gene is possibly TRBD1 (5 bases). Germline CDR1 and CDR2: SGHRS and YFSETQ. There are 15 residues in the CDR3. V lost 4 bases to trimming and J lost 1 base, with 12 bases between them. CDR3: CASSPDGGSNQPQHF. CDR3 in DNA: TGCGCCAGCAGCCCTGACGGGGGGAGCAATCAGCCCCAGCATTTT. Filled out from reference TRBV5-1 and TRBJ1-5, the complete variable domain reads KAGVTQTPRYLIKTRGQQVTLSCSPISGHRSVSWYQQTPGQGLQFLFEYFSETQRNKGNFPGRFSGRQFSNSRSEMNVSTLELGDSALYLCASSPDGGSNQPQHFGDGTRLSIL.

The CDR3 nucleotides read TGTGCCAGCAGCCTAACGTTTGAGCGGGCGAGTTGGACAGATACGCAGTATTTT. As protein: CASSLTFERASWTDTQYF. The chain recombines TRBV7-9 with TRBJ2-3; possible D gene TRBD2, 6 bases. The germline gives CDR1 SEHNR, CDR2 FQNEAQ (reference sequence). Trimming cost V 5 bases and J 3 bases, with 24 bases left between them. The CDR3 runs 18 residues.

The rearrangement uses TRBV6-6 and TRBJ2-7; 8 nucleotides line up with TRBD1. The CDR3 loop spans 14 amino acids. The V gene's germline CDR1 is MNHNY and CDR2 SVGAGI (reference sequence). The V and J ends lost 2 bases and 4 bases, in that order; junction bases with no gene match: 4. The CDR3 DNA reads TGTGCCAGCAGTTACCCGGGACAGGCATACGAGCAGTACTTC. Encoded protein: CASSYPGQAYEQYF.

The rearrangement links TRBV6-5 to TRBJ1-1, with a weak D call TRBD1 (5 bases). V was cut by 4 bases and J by 7 bases, with 13 bases left in between. This CDR3 region has 13 residues. Germline V gene lookup returns CDR1 MNHEY and CDR2 SVGAGI. The CDR3 region has the DNA TGTGCCAGCAGTTTACCCCTCGACAGTGAAGCTTTCTTT. The encoded protein is CASSLPLDSEAFF.

Notes on this clone: The germline gene is not matched at one end of the junction; a read error may be the cause. Distinct nucleotide sequences in the sample also encode this CDR3. The V call is TRBV6-5, the J call TRBJ1-2; D is ambiguous. The CDR3 contains 16 residues. Germline values: CDR1 MNHEY, CDR2 SVGAGI. CDR3 in amino acids: CASSYSPVDPPAGYTF. The CDR3 nucleotides read TGTGCCAGCAGCTACTCCCCGGTCGACCCACCCGCAGGCTACACCTTC.

This clone was counted between two and nine times. The chain employs TRBV5-6 and TRBJ1-2; 7 nucleotides match TRBD1. CDR1 and CDR2 (germline): SGHDT, YYEEEE. This CDR3 is 14 amino acids long. The J segment lost 6 bases and the V segment lost 3 bases, leaving 8 bases of the junction unmatched. The CDR3 spells CASSSLQGWDGYTF. The DNA for the CDR3 is TGTGCCAGCAGCTCCTTACAGGGGTGGGATGGCTACACCTTC.

V gene TRBV3-1 (or the pseudogene TRBV3-2) combines with J gene TRBJ1-1, with D uncertain. The CDR3 totals 13 residues. CDR1 LGHDT and CDR2 YNNKEL come from the germline V gene (reference sequence). V was clipped by 3 bases and J by 0 bases, with 5 bases between them. The CDR3 loop reads CASSQGMNTEAFF. For the CDR3, the DNA is TGTGCCAGCAGCCAGGGGATGAACACTGAAGCTTTCTTT.

There are a few counts of this clone. This chain connects TRBV19 to TRBJ1-1; 7 positions match TRBD1. CDR3 length equals 14 residues. With 1 base clipped from V and 4 bases from J, the junction kept 3 bases outside the gene matches. Germline V CDR1 and CDR2: LNHDA, SQIVND (reference sequence). This CDR3 is CASSIVGGGTEAFF. CDR3 bases: TGTGCCAGTAGTATAGTAGGGGGCGGCACTGAAGCTTTCTTT.

The chain employs TRBV10-3 and TRBJ1-5, with a tentative D call TRBD1 (5 bases). V lost 9 bases and J 3 bases, leaving 12 bases between the germline ends. Germline CDR1 is ENHRY and CDR2 is SYGVKD. The CDR3 contains 13 residues. The DNA for the CDR3 is TGTGCCATAAACGGGGGAAACAATCAGCCCCAGCATTTT. Protein product: CAINGGNNQPQHF.

The CDR3 sequence: CASSLVYGNYGYTF. DNA of the CDR3: TGTGCCAGCAGCTTAGTATACGGGAACTATGGCTACACCTTC. V and J are TRBV7-2 and TRBJ1-2; D call uncertain. V shed 1 base and J shed 2 bases, with 8 bases lying between them. Germline V lookup: CDR1 SGHTA, CDR2 FQGNSA. The CDR3 spans 14 residues.

The chain uses TRBV2 and TRBJ2-6; 7 bases agree with TRBD2. The CDR3 contains 21 residues. Per germline, CDR1 SNHLY and CDR2 FYNNEI. The ends lost 10 bases at V and 1 base at J; junction bases unmatched: 25. As DNA, the CDR3 is TGTGCCACACTGAATCCGGGAGGATACAAGGGCCACCCGTCTGGGGCCAACGTCCTGACTTTC. As protein: CATLNPGGYKGHPSGANVLTF.

This chain joins TRBV7-8 and TRBJ2-1, with 7 bases matching TRBD2. The germline V gene encodes CDR1 SGHVS and CDR2 FQNEAQ. Trimming cost V 4 bases and J 2 bases; bases outside gene matches: 11. The CDR3 consists of 17 residues. CDR3 residues: CASSSSQGGITYNEQFF. The CDR3 DNA sequence: TGTGCCAGCAGCTCGAGCCAGGGAGGGATAACCTACAATGAGCAGTTCTTC.

On this clone: Other nucleotide sequences from this sample produce the same CDR3. J is TRBJ1-5 and V is TRBV5-1; D remains ambiguous. The V end lost 0 bases, the J end lost 0 bases, and 4 bases lay between the germline ends. Per germline, CDR1 SGHRS and CDR2 YFSETQ. This CDR3 is 14 amino acids long. CDR3 DNA sequence: TGCGCCAGCAGCTTGGCAGGTAGCAATCAGCCCCAGCATTTT. Its translation: CASSLAGSNQPQHF.

The chain uses TRBV7-9 and TRBJ2-6; 10 nucleotides match TRBD1. CDR3 length equals 19 residues. V trimming: 7 bases; J trimming: 4 bases; junction bases outside the gene matches: 16. From germline, CDR1 is SEHNR and CDR2 FQNEAQ (reference sequence). The CDR3 DNA sequence: TGTGCCAGCAACACTTGGGACAGGGGCCCCGAGCAAGGGGCCAACGTCCTGACTTTC. Residues: CASNTWDRGPEQGANVLTF.

J is TRBJ2-5 and V is TRBV5-6; no firm D call. CDR1 and CDR2 from the germline V gene are SGHDT and YYEEEE. The CDR3 contains 12 residues. The ends were cut back, 0 bases at V and 5 bases at J, with 5 bases in the middle. DNA of the CDR3: TGTGCCAGCAGCTTGGCCGTGGAGACCCAGTACTTC. Protein sequence: CASSLAVETQYF.

This clone was found a few times. CDR3 bases: TGTGCCGGAACAGGGGGCCCTTCACCCCTCCACTTT. As protein: CAGTGGPSPLHF. The chain employs TRBV30 and TRBJ1-6; 9 bases agree with TRBD1. After removal of 8 bases from V and 9 bases from J, the junction contained 5 bases not matched to a gene. The germline V gene has CDR1 GTSNPN and CDR2 SVGIG (reference sequence). The CDR3 is made up of 12 amino acids.

The chain joins TRBV5-5 to TRBJ2-7; TRBD2 matches 12 bases. CDR1 and CDR2 (germline): SGHKS, YYEKEE (reference sequence). This CDR3 is 17 amino acids long. V shed 0 bases and J 5 bases; nucleotides not matched to a gene: 9. The CDR3 sequence: CASSLGLAGVVVDEQYF. DNA for the CDR3: TGTGCCAGCAGCTTGGGACTAGCGGGAGTGGTGGTAGACGAGCAGTACTTC. The variable domain in full, with the rest retrieved from reference TRBV5-5 and TRBJ2-7, is DAGVTQSPTHLIKTRGQQVTLRCSPISGHKSVSWYQQVLGQGPQFIFQYYEKEERGRGNFPDRFSARQFPNYSSELNVNALLLGDSALYLCASSLGLAGVVVDEQYFGPGTRLTVT.

V is TRBV12-3 or TRBV12-4 and J is TRBJ1-2, with D unclear. Trimming pared 6 bases from V and 4 bases from J, leaving 12 bases between. CDR3 length: 13 residues. The CDR3 bases are TGTGCCAGCAGGAAAGAGTGGGGCTATGGCTACACCTTC. Its translation: CASRKEWGYGYTF.

Written as DNA, the CDR3 is TGTGCCAGCAGCTTCGCAACTAGGGCGGGGTACAATGAGCAGTTCTTC. It yields the protein CASSFATRAGYNEQFF. The chain has TRBV7-9 and TRBJ2-1; tentative D call: TRBD2 (6 bases). V was pared by 3 bases and J by 4 bases, with 16 bases between. CDR1 is SEHNR, CDR2 FQNEAQ, per germline (reference sequence). This CDR3 is 16 amino acids long.

This chain links TRBV6-4 with TRBJ1-1; D uncertain. The CDR3 loop spans 13 amino acids. The germline V gene encodes CDR1 MRHNA and CDR2 SNTAGT. Trimming removed 0 bases at V and 1 base at J, with 3 bases between. CDR3 amino acids: CASSDSENTEAFF. The CDR3 nucleotides read TGTGCCAGCAGTGACTCGGAGAACACTGAAGCTTTCTTT.

The chain couples TRBV6-5 to TRBJ2-1; 9 bases match TRBD2. This CDR3 spans 16 amino acids. V lost 0 bases and J lost 4; bases outside the gene matches: 4. CDR1 and CDR2 (germline): MNHEY, SVGAGI. CDR3 residues: CASSYSERGVYNEQFF. DNA for the CDR3: TGTGCCAGCAGTTACTCTGAGCGGGGGGTTTACAATGAGCAGTTCTTC.